The 13 T cell receptor beta chains reported below all come from one sample, sequenced in a study of T cells in Graves' hyperthyroidism and ophthalmopathy. What was amplified from RNA transcripts were TCR beta CDR3 regions. When the TCR CDR3 underwent first-round RT-PCR, the HTBI primer set was used. TCRdb recomputed calls from the multiplex PCR reads with MiXCR, one row per CDR3 protein. Of 300,000 to 450,000 distinct CDR3 sequences detected, around 25% appear once; the ten largest clones hold about 70%. Sequencing was done on a sample of blood. The receptors originated from a man aged 50-60 years with Graves' hyperthyroidism.

This chain connects TRBV7-6 to TRBJ2-7; 13 nucleotides agree with TRBD2. This CDR3 contains 16 residues. V trimming: 5 bases; J trimming: 4 bases; junction bases outside the gene matches: 8. The germline V gene encodes CDR1 SGHVS and CDR2 FNYEAQ. The CDR3 nucleotides are TGTGCCAGCAGCCCAGGAGGACTAGCGGGAGCTTACGAGCAGTACTTC. Its translation is CASSPGGLAGAYEQYF.

The chain carries TRBV12-3 or TRBV12-4 and TRBJ2-5; the match to TRBD1 covers 11 bases. CDR3 length equals 14 residues. With 5 bases clipped from V and 7 bases from J, the junction kept 6 bases outside the gene matches. The CDR3 protein is CASSPRTGGGTQYF. CDR3 sequence (DNA): TGTGCCAGCAGTCCGAGGACAGGGGGCGGGACCCAGTACTTC.

The V gene is TRBV28, the J gene TRBJ2-3, with 14 bases aligning to TRBD2. J was trimmed by 1 base and V by 5 bases; bases with no gene match: 8. The CDR3 spans 18 residues. Germline loops: CDR1 MDHEN, CDR2 SYDVKM. The CDR3 sequence: CASSGQTGLAGGTDTQYF. In DNA, the CDR3 is TGTGCCAGCAGTGGACAGACGGGACTAGCGGGGGGCACAGATACGCAGTATTTT.

This clonotype was seen many times. This chain joins TRBV28 and TRBJ2-7; tentative D call: TRBD1 (6 bases). With 2 bases removed from V and 7 bases from J, the gap between germline ends came to 18 bases. This CDR3 comprises 15 residues. Germline V gives CDR1 MDHEN, CDR2 SYDVKM. For the CDR3, the DNA is TGTGCCAGCAGTTTAGGGCAGGGGATGGTGAAAGAGCAGTACTTC. It specifies CASSLGQGMVKEQYF.

This clonotype turned up a few times. This chain connects TRBV10-3 to TRBJ1-1; D remains ambiguous. V was shortened by 6 bases and J by 5 bases, with 19 bases between the two germline ends. CDR3 size: 15 residues. Germline loops: CDR1 ENHRY, CDR2 SYGVKD. The CDR3 here is CAIRERVGSNTEAFF. DNA for the CDR3: TGTGCCATCAGAGAGAGGGTAGGTTCGAATACTGAAGCTTTCTTT.

The chain joins TRBV14 to TRBJ2-1; tentative D call: TRBD1 (6 bases). This CDR3 region has 14 residues. Trimming pared 6 bases from V and 2 bases from J, leaving 11 bases between. Germline lookup yields CDR1 SGHDN and CDR2 FVKESK. The CDR3 is CASSQGFTYNEQFF. CDR3 bases: TGTGCCAGCAGTCAGGGGTTTACCTACAATGAGCAGTTCTTC.

The V and J genes are TRBV10-2 and TRBJ2-3; D is possibly TRBD1 or TRBD2 (5 bases each). V was clipped by 2 bases and J by 4 bases, with 13 bases between them. This CDR3 is 15 amino acids long. Germline V gene data show CDR1 as WSHSY and CDR2 as SAAADI. The chain's CDR3 is CASSEIRQGADTQYF. The DNA for the CDR3 is TGCGCCAGCAGTGAGATCAGGCAGGGAGCAGATACGCAGTATTTT.

The chain has TRBV27 and TRBJ2-1; unclear D gene. CDR1 is MNHEY, CDR2 SMNVEV, per germline (reference sequence). Trimming took off 0 bases at V and 1 base at J, with 7 bases between the two ends. The CDR3 consists of 15 residues. The DNA of the CDR3 is TGTGCCAGCAGTTTATCGATCTCTTCCTACAATGAGCAGTTCTTC. Amino acids: CASSLSISSYNEQFF.

The rearrangement links TRBV20-1 to TRBJ2-1; TRBD1 matches 8 bases. V lost 6 bases, J lost 2 bases, and 6 bases stayed unmatched. Germline V gene sequence: CDR1 DFQATT, CDR2 SNEGSKA (reference sequence). The CDR3 totals 14 residues. As DNA, the CDR3 is TGCAGTGCATCCGACAGGGGTGCCTACAATGAGCAGTTCTTC. Encoded protein: CSASDRGAYNEQFF.

This clonotype showed up just once. The J gene is TRBJ2-5, the V gene TRBV5-1; no clear D. Per germline, CDR1 SGHRS and CDR2 YFSETQ. The CDR3 is 17 residues long. V gave up 4 bases and J gave up 2 bases, with 21 bases separating them. The CDR3 here is CASSLLRGSTRQETQYF. Here the CDR3 DNA reads TGCGCCAGCAGCCTCCTGCGTGGTTCGACAAGACAAGAGACCCAGTACTTC.

The chain is built from TRBV10-3 and TRBJ1-1; TRBD1 is a possible D gene (6 bases). Per the germline V gene, CDR1 is ENHRY and CDR2 is SYGVKD. The CDR3 contains 13 residues. V gave up 11 bases and J gave up 3 bases, with 16 bases separating them. Here the CDR3 DNA reads TGTGCCGTTTCGAGGGACACTTACACTGAAGCTTTCTTT. It yields the protein CAVSRDTYTEAFF.

V gene TRBV19 combines with J gene TRBJ1-5; maybe TRBD1 (5 bases). The CDR3 extends over 17 amino acids. Per germline, CDR1 LNHDA and CDR2 SQIVND (reference sequence). V was cut by 7 bases and J by 3 bases, with 22 bases left in between. In DNA form, the CDR3 reads TGTGCCAGTATCGCCTCCCCGACCAGACAGCCCAATCAGCCCCAGCATTTT. It encodes CASIASPTRQPNQPQHF.

This chain joins TRBV3-1 and TRBJ2-1; 7 nucleotides agree with TRBD2. The CDR3 sequence is 16 residues long. V gave up 5 bases and J gave up 7 bases; unmatched junction bases: 14. CDR1 LGHDT and CDR2 YNNKEL come from the germline V gene (reference sequence). The CDR3 loop reads CASSGGGTVEENEQFF. The CDR3 DNA follows: TGTGCCAGCAGCGGGGGGGGGACTGTCGAGGAGAATGAGCAGTTCTTC.